The clone carrying this T cell receptor beta chain has a count of ten or more. Its antigen is undetermined. This entry comes from a study of T-cell memory formation after mild COVID-19. TCR alpha and TCR beta cDNA libraries with sample barcodes and UMIs came from 5'RACE using constant-segment primers. In TCRdb, the 5' RACE reads were re-called with MiXCR into one record per CDR3 protein. The table includes under 450,000 distinct CDR3 sequences, 13% to 15% detected once. Study-wide results and caveats: Whether second-wave clones peaking at day 37 were SARS-CoV-2 specific went unconfirmed. The main location of contracting CD4+ clones was CM and EM, and that of contracting CD8+ clones was EMRA.

Per the germline V gene, CDR1 is SNHLY and CDR2 is FYNNEI. With V trimmed by 6 bases and J by 7 bases, 2 bases remained unmatched. The CDR3 has 12 residues. The sample consisted of PBMCs or a T cell subset sorted from them (not recorded which). This rearrangement joins TRBV2 to TRBJ2-3; 9 bases are shared with TRBD1. The sequence was collected from a man aged 18 to 30 who had mild COVID-19 (a few samples of this study predate the infection). Cell type and time point are not known. CDR3 sequence: CASRGQGNTQYF. CDR3 bases: TGTGCCAGCAGGGGACAGGGAAATACGCAGTATTTT.